The present T cell receptor beta chain was sequenced within a study of CD8+CD57+ T cells in acquired aplastic anemia. Study-level background: Sorted CD4+ and CD8+ cells gave a mean 3.2 ug DNA, range roughly 0.19 to 30 ug. Healthy donor CD4+ samples were sequenced to a depth that averaged approximately 9.9 million reads. Notes on the study in general: With respect to CD8+ Simpson's diversity, patients and controls did not differ significantly. In common between the patients and the controls were some 29 CD8+ CDR3 sequences.

TCR beta VDJ and CDR3 profiles were obtained from a genomic DNA template. Each CDR3 protein is one row after TCRdb ran MiXCR on the reads. The table shows about 210,000 distinct CDR3 sequences, with around 60% occurring only once. V gave up 0 bases and J gave up 2 bases, with 16 bases separating them. The germline V gene encodes CDR1 MNHEY and CDR2 SVGAGI. The CDR3 has 17 residues. This clonotype was recorded at least ten times. The antigen remains undetermined. The material sequenced was sorted CD4+, CD8+, or CD8+CD57+ T cells (not recorded which) from PBMCs. The chain couples TRBV6-5 to TRBJ1-2; perhaps TRBD1 as D (6 bases). The TCR was taken from a human donor in good health. CDR3 amino acids: CASSYSGRGSENYGYTF. Here the CDR3 DNA reads TGTGCCAGCAGTTACTCGGGCAGGGGATCGGAAAACTATGGCTACACCTTC.